This T cell receptor (beta chain) is from a study of T cell responses to AZD1222 COVID-19 vaccine. Points from the study as a whole: White British donors predominated, females outnumbered males, and clonal diversity was possibly underestimated.

TCRdb's table, derived via immunoSEQ multiplex PCR, lists solely in-frame clones and lacks some. This table holds 130,000 or so clones, around 84% found once. On this clone itself: Its antigen is still unknown.

V was cut by 6 bases and J by 1 base, with 12 bases left in between. The length of the CDR3 is 14 residues. Germline lookup yields CDR1 MNHEY and CDR2 SMNVEV (reference sequence). The chain combines TRBV27 with TRBJ1-1, with TRBD1 as a possible D gene (6 bases). The TCR sequence derives from an adult in good health. The sample in question was peripheral blood, obtained on day 0 of AZD1222 vaccination. The CDR3 region is CASRPGHPNTEAFF. The CDR3, as DNA: TGTGCCAGCAGACCGGGACATCCGAACACTGAAGCTTTCTTT.